This paragraph covers one TCR beta chain sequence. These data come from a study of blood T cell repertoires in COVID-19. Study details: T cells, B-cell-depleted T cells, or PBMCs provided the cDNA or gDNA that served as material.

In the original analysis: Amplified reference gene primers provided the basis for estimating nucleated cell counts. Using immunoSEQ multiplex PCR, the repertoire was profiled, and TCRdb retains in-frame clones only, with some absent. V and J calls and clone size are as listed in that table; D and trimming were resolved from the DNA. The top ten clones hold less than 3% of a sample with under 300,000 clones, more than 80% of them seen once. The sample taken for sequencing was peripheral blood. This clonotype was obtained from a woman aged 30 to 39 with active or convalescent COVID-19.

The chain's CDR3 is CATSRGTETQETQYF. The CDR3 bases are TGTGCCACCAGCAGAGGGACAGAGACCCAAGAGACCCAGTACTTC. The V call is TRBV15, the J call TRBJ2-5; a weak D match, TRBD1 (6 bases). The germline V gene has CDR1 LNHNV and CDR2 YYDKDF (reference sequence). The CDR3 sequence is 15 residues long. Trimming pared 1 base from V and 1 base from J, leaving 10 bases between.